This is a list of T cell receptor beta chains from one sample in a study of T cell changes during pregnancy in multiple sclerosis. Generated by immunoSEQ multiplex PCR, the TCRdb table keeps only in-frame clones and is missing some. The sample carries 30,000 to 35,000 clones, 90% recorded once. The material sequenced was CD8+ T cells from peripheral blood mononuclear cells, taken after pregnancy. Source of these receptors: a female donor with multiple sclerosis, enrolled in a pregnancy study. CDR3s include the opening cysteine and the closing phenylalanine or tryptophan. Each record gives: clone size, D gene, J gene, V gene, CDR3 protein, CDR3 DNA. D genes are given only for firm matches. Some rows have no size entry. The others give once, few or many, or a class for an expanded clone.

>NA|NA|TRBJ1-4|TRBV6-6
CASSYVAPVPGEKLFF
TGTGCCAGCAGTTACGTGGCCCCGGTGCCGGGGGAAAAACTGTTTTTT
>once|NA|TRBJ2-7|TRBV21-1
CASGPGTEPYEQYF
TGTGCCAGCGGACCGGGGACAGAACCCTACGAGCAGTACTTC
>NA|TRBD1|TRBJ1-2|TRBV2
CASSDPSGAGGQSGYTF
TGTGCCAGCAGTGACCCCTCCGGGGCAGGGGGCCAGTCAGGCTACACCTTC
>once|NA|TRBJ1-2|TRBV2
CASTSSRGSNYGYTF
TGTGCCAGCACCTCGAGCAGAGGTTCAAACTATGGCTACACCTTC
>NA|NA|TRBJ1-1|TRBV29-1
CSTSQGDREAFF
TGCAGCACCAGCCAGGGCGACAGGGAAGCTTTCTTT
>many|NA|TRBJ1-1|TRBV6-1
CASSDGGAAHEAFF
TGTGCCAGCAGTGATGGCGGGGCAGCCCATGAAGCTTTCTTT
>few|TRBD1|TRBJ1-1|TRBV6-1
CAATGGDVTEAFF
TGTGCCGCGACAGGGGGGGACGTCACTGAAGCTTTCTTT
>NA|TRBD2|TRBJ2-7|TRBV4-3
CASSPSRGASYEQYF
TGCGCCAGCAGCCCGTCGCGGGGGGCCTCCTACGAGCAGTACTTC
>NA|TRBD2|TRBJ2-5|TRBV7-9
CASSTSGGYLGETQYF
TGTGCCAGCAGCACTAGCGGGGGGTACCTCGGGGAGACCCAGTACTTC
>NA|NA|TRBJ2-7|TRBV2
CASSGKGAGYYEQYF
TGTGCCAGCAGTGGTAAAGGGGCGGGGTACTACGAGCAGTACTTC
>NA|TRBD2|TRBJ2-5|TRBV2
CASSEDRLAGGQETQYF
TGTGCCAGCAGTGAAGACAGGCTAGCGGGGGGTCAAGAGACCCAGTACTTC
>few|NA|TRBJ2-7|TRBV6-5
CASSYSGTIPGEQYF
TGTGCCAGCAGTTACTCTGGGACAATCCCGGGGGAGCAGTACTTC
>NA|NA|TRBJ1-5|TRBV6-4
CASIPNGERQPQHF
TGTGCCAGCATCCCCAACGGGGAACGGCAGCCCCAGCATTTT
>NA|NA|TRBJ2-5|TRBV5-5
CASSFTGSGETQYF
TGTGCCAGCAGCTTTACAGGGTCGGGAGAGACCCAGTACTTC
>NA|TRBD2|TRBJ2-5|TRBV7-8
CASSPRVGLAGGPGETQYF
TGTGCCAGCAGCCCTAGGGTTGGTCTAGCGGGGGGGCCGGGAGAGACCCAGTACTTC
>NA|NA|TRBJ1-1|TRBV21-1
CASISTGTGWGDTEAFF
TGTGCCAGCATTTCAACCGGGACAGGTTGGGGAGACACTGAAGCTTTCTTT
>NA|TRBD1|TRBJ1-2|TRBV2
CVESPGQGNYGYTF
TGTGTCGAAAGTCCGGGACAGGGGAACTATGGCTACACCTTC
>NA|TRBD1|TRBJ2-5|TRBV7-6
CAGGDRGRGTQYF
TGTGCCGGGGGCGACAGGGGGCGTGGGACCCAGTACTTC
>NA|TRBD2|TRBJ2-3|TRBV7-8
CASSPTSGGADTQYF
TGTGCCAGCAGCCCAACTAGCGGGGGTGCAGATACGCAGTATTTT
>NA|TRBD1|TRBJ1-1|TRBV28
CATGQGEGTEAFF
TGTGCCACCGGACAGGGAGAGGGCACTGAAGCTTTCTTT
>NA|TRBD1|TRBJ1-1|TRBV9
CASSESGGWAEAFF
TGTGCCAGCAGCGAATCAGGGGGCTGGGCTGAAGCTTTCTTT
>NA|NA|TRBJ1-6|TRBV4-1
CASSQGTRPLHF
TGCGCCAGCAGCCAAGGAACTAGACCCCTCCACTTT
>NA|NA|TRBJ2-7|TRBV10-3
CATPRQVTYEQYF
TGTGCCACGCCACGGCAGGTGACCTACGAGCAGTACTTC
>NA|NA|TRBJ2-7|TRBV2
CASSDGVPYEQYF
TGTGCCAGCAGTGACGGGGTCCCCTACGAGCAGTACTTC
>NA|NA|TRBJ2-7|TRBV19
CASSITGFGEQYF
TGTGCCAGTAGCATCACAGGGTTTGGGGAGCAGTACTTC
>NA|NA|TRBJ1-5|TRBV4-2
CASRSTGYNQPQHF
TGTGCCAGCAGGTCGACAGGTTACAATCAGCCCCAGCATTTT
>NA|TRBD1|TRBJ1-3|TRBV11-2
CASSKEGQGGSGNTIYF
TGTGCCAGCAGCAAAGAGGGACAGGGGGGATCGGGAAACACCATATATTTT
>NA|TRBD2|TRBJ2-3|TRBV2
CASRASGLDTDTQYF
TGTGCCAGCAGAGCTAGCGGGCTAGACACAGATACGCAGTATTTT